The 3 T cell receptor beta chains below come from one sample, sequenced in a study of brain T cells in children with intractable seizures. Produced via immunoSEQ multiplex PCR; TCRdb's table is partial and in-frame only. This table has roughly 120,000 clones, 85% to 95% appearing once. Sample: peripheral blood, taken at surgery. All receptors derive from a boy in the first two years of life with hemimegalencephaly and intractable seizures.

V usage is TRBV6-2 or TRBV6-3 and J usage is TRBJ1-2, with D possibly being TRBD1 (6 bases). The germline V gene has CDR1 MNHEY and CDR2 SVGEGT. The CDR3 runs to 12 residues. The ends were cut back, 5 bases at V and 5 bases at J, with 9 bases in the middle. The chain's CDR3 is CASSRTGYGYTF. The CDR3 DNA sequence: TGTGCCAGCAGTCGCACAGGGTATGGCTACACCTTC.

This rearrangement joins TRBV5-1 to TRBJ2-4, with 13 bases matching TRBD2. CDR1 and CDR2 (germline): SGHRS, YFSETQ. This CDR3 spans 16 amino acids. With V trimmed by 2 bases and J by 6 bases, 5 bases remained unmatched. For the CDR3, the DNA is TGCGCCAGCAGCTTTGGACTAGCGGGAGTCACAAACATTCAGTACTTC. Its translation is CASSFGLAGVTNIQYF.

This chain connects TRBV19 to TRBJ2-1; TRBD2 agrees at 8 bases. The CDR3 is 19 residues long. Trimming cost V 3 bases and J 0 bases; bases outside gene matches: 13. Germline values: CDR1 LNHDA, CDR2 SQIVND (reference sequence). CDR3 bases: TGTGCCAGTAGTATGGCCAGGGATAAGCGGGAGCGCTCCTACAATGAGCAGTTCTTC. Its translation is CASSMARDKRERSYNEQFF.